Below, 23 T cell receptor beta chains from the same sample are listed, as sequenced in a study of blood T cell repertoires in COVID-19. Assay used: immunoSEQ multiplex PCR; TCRdb lists only in-frame clones, some missing. The sample consists of roughly 480,000 clones, 85% to 90% of them appearing once. The sequenced material came from peripheral blood. Source of these receptors: a man younger than 35 with COVID-19, enrolled during active disease.

The chain links TRBV12-3 or TRBV12-4 to TRBJ2-4; 7 bases are a match to TRBD1. This CDR3 region has 13 residues. V lost 8 bases, J lost 8 bases, and 9 bases stayed unmatched. CDR3 loop: CASRIQGKDIQYF. For the CDR3, the DNA is TGTGCCAGCCGAATACAGGGGAAAGACATTCAGTACTTC.

This rearrangement joins TRBV7-6 to TRBJ2-1; weak D call: TRBD2 (5 bases). Trimming left V 5 bases short and J 1 base short, with 15 bases between. The CDR3 contains 16 residues. Germline loops: CDR1 SGHVS, CDR2 FNYEAQ. The CDR3, as DNA: TGTGCCAGCAGCATGCGGACTGCCCAGTCCTACAATGAGCAGTTCTTC. This codes for CASSMRTAQSYNEQFF.

The V call is TRBV2, the J call TRBJ2-3; TRBD2 matches 10 bases. V dropped 4 bases and J dropped 5; count of bases not matched to a gene: 9. This CDR3 is built from 16 residues. Germline CDR1 and CDR2: SNHLY and FYNNEI. The CDR3 coding sequence is TGTGCCAGCAGTGTAGAGACTAGCGGGTTTGGAGATACGCAGTATTTT. It translates to CASSVETSGFGDTQYF.

This chain links TRBV5-5 with TRBJ1-1, with D unresolved. The CDR3 spans 14 residues. Germline-derived CDR1 and CDR2 are SGHKS and YYEKEE (reference sequence). The V and J ends lost 0 bases and 1 base respectively, with 7 bases between them. The CDR3 loop is CASSLVTANTEAFF. As DNA, the CDR3 is TGTGCCAGCAGCTTGGTTACTGCGAACACTGAAGCTTTCTTT.

The chain has TRBV18 and TRBJ2-7; a weak D match, TRBD1 (5 bases). The length of the CDR3 is 14 residues. V was trimmed by 5 bases and J by 4 bases, leaving 15 bases between them. CDR1 is KGHSH and CDR2 is LQKENI in the germline V gene. The CDR3 region is CASSGARDFYEQYF. For the CDR3, the DNA is TGTGCCAGCTCAGGCGCCAGGGATTTTTACGAGCAGTACTTC.

The gene calls are TRBV11-3 and TRBJ2-4; D is possibly TRBD2 (6 bases). V was cut by 4 bases and J by 5 bases, with 12 bases left in between. There are 14 residues in the CDR3. Germline CDR1 SGHNT, CDR2 YENEEA. The CDR3 spells CASSSRVAENIQYF. As DNA, the CDR3 is TGTGCCAGCAGCTCGAGGGTAGCGGAAAACATTCAGTACTTC. Full variable domain (remainder filled in from reference TRBV11-3 and TRBJ2-4): EAGVVQSPRYKIIEKKQPVAFWCNPISGHNTLYWYLQNLGQGPELLIRYENEEAVDDSQLPKDRFSAERLKGVDSTLKIQPAELGDSAVYLCASSSRVAENIQYFGAGTRLSVL.

The chain carries TRBV7-9 and TRBJ1-1; no clear D gene. Per the germline V gene, CDR1 is SEHNR and CDR2 is FQNEAQ (reference sequence). The length of the CDR3 is 11 residues. V was shortened by 2 bases and J by 5 bases, with 3 bases between the two germline ends. The DNA of the CDR3 is TGTGCCAGCAGCTTAACAACTGAAGCTTTCTTT. It specifies CASSLTTEAFF.

This clone has just one count. The V call is TRBV4-2, the J call TRBJ2-7, with no clear D. The CDR3 is made up of 14 amino acids. Trimming removed 0 bases at V and 1 base at J, with 7 bases between. CDR1 LGHNA and CDR2 YNFKEQ come from the germline V gene. Here the CDR3 reads CASSQDLLSYEQYF. In DNA, the CDR3 is TGTGCCAGCAGCCAAGACCTCTTATCCTACGAGCAGTACTTC.

The chain is built from TRBV5-1 and TRBJ1-3, with unresolved D. CDR1 SGHRS and CDR2 YFSETQ come from the germline V gene. V shed 7 bases and J shed 0 bases, with 8 bases lying between them. This CDR3 is 13 amino acids long. The CDR3 sequence: CASHTNSGNTIYF. As DNA, the CDR3 is TGCGCCAGCCACACAAACTCTGGAAACACCATATATTTT.

The chain combines TRBV11-2 with TRBJ2-3; D not resolved. Trimming left V 1 base short and J 6 bases short, with 8 bases between. The CDR3 spans 13 residues. Germline V gene lookup returns CDR1 SGHAT and CDR2 FQNNGV. The CDR3 loop reads CASSLGFRDTQYF. CDR3 sequence (DNA): TGTGCCAGCAGCTTAGGTTTCAGGGATACGCAGTATTTT.

This chain joins TRBV14 and TRBJ1-2; D remains unclear. V was trimmed by 4 bases and J by 4 bases, leaving 10 bases between them. Germline V CDR1 and CDR2: SGHDN, FVKESK. CDR3 length equals 13 residues. The CDR3 protein is CASSRGTRYGYTF. The DNA of the CDR3 is TGTGCCAGCAGCCGAGGAACTCGCTATGGCTACACCTTC.

In this sample, this clone turned up once. The chain is built from TRBV7-9 and TRBJ1-1; the D is unclear. This CDR3 has 14 residues. Between the trimmed V and J ends, which lost 7 bases and 1 base, there was a span of 13 bases. Germline CDR1 and CDR2: SEHNR and FQNEAQ (reference sequence). CDR3 sequence reads: CASTAGGGNTEAFF. DNA of the CDR3: TGTGCCAGCACCGCCGGCGGAGGGAACACTGAAGCTTTCTTT.

V gene TRBV9 combines with J gene TRBJ2-2; D is possibly TRBD2 (6 bases). The ends were cut back, 3 bases at V and 3 bases at J, with 12 bases in the middle. There are 15 residues in the CDR3. Germline V gene data show CDR1 as SGDLS and CDR2 as YYNGEE. CDR3 region: CASSGVSGYTGELFF. CDR3 DNA sequence: TGTGCCAGCAGCGGCGTTAGCGGTTACACCGGGGAGCTGTTTTTT.

V is TRBV5-4 and J is TRBJ1-1; the match to TRBD1 covers 10 bases. V lost 4 bases, J lost 4 bases, and 7 bases stayed unmatched. The germline CDR1 and CDR2 sequences are SGHNT and YYREEE (reference sequence). The CDR3 runs to 15 residues. The CDR3 protein is CASSPGQGGGTEAFF. The CDR3 coding sequence is TGTGCCAGCAGCCCTGGACAGGGGGGGGGCACTGAAGCTTTCTTT.

The chain is built from TRBV24-1 and TRBJ2-7, with D unresolved. The CDR3 loop spans 12 amino acids. The V and J ends lost 8 bases and 2 bases respectively, with 9 bases between them. Germline-derived CDR1 and CDR2 are KGHDR and SFDVKD. The DNA of the CDR3 is TGTGCCACCACGGCAGCGACCTACGAGCAGTACTTC. Protein: CATTAATYEQYF.

The V and J genes are TRBV5-8 and TRBJ2-7; 8 bases agree with TRBD1. The CDR3 contains 14 residues. Germline CDR1 and CDR2: SGHTS and YDEGEE. V dropped 3 bases and J dropped 5; count of bases not matched to a gene: 7. CDR3 coding DNA: TGTGCCAGCAGCTATGGACAGGGAGTTAACGAGCAGTACTTC. This sequence encodes CASSYGQGVNEQYF.

The rearrangement links TRBV24-1 to TRBJ2-5; possibly TRBD1 for D (6 bases). Germline V gene data show CDR1 as KGHDR and CDR2 as SFDVKD. Trimming stripped 9 bases from V and 3 bases from J, with 10 bases between. CDR3 length: 12 amino acids. This CDR3 is CATGDKKETQYF. CDR3 coding DNA: TGTGCCACCGGGGACAAGAAAGAGACCCAGTACTTC.

The chain couples TRBV6-4 to TRBJ1-3; a weak D match, TRBD1 (5 bases). Germline values: CDR1 MRHNA, CDR2 SNTAGT. This CDR3 comprises 15 residues. V dropped 0 bases and J dropped 4 bases, with 10 bases sitting between them. CDR3 residues: CASSDSGGGGNTIYF. The CDR3 nucleotides read TGTGCCAGCAGTGACTCCGGGGGAGGGGGAAACACCATATATTTT.

The V gene is TRBV5-1, the J gene TRBJ2-1; 7 bases agree with TRBD1. This CDR3 has 15 residues. Looked up from germline, CDR1 is SGHRS and CDR2 is YFSETQ. J gave up 0 bases and V 4 bases, and 4 bases lay outside the gene matches. The CDR3 protein is CASSPGTVSYNEQFF. The CDR3 coding sequence is TGCGCCAGCAGCCCCGGGACAGTCTCCTACAATGAGCAGTTCTTC.

The chain recombines TRBV19 with TRBJ2-7, with D uncertain. The V and J ends lost 7 bases and 5 bases respectively, with 15 bases between them. Looked up from germline, CDR1 is LNHDA and CDR2 is SQIVND (reference sequence). The CDR3 has 13 amino acids. In nucleotides, the CDR3 is TGTGCCAGTAAACCGGGTTCTTGGAACGAGCAGTACTTC. Protein: CASKPGSWNEQYF.

The chain employs TRBV7-8 and TRBJ2-7; D might be TRBD2 (6 bases). The CDR3 has 14 amino acids. V lost 5 bases and J lost 3, with 14 bases in between. The germline CDR1 and CDR2 sequences are SGHVS and FQNEAQ. CDR3 nucleotides: TGTGCCAGCAGCCGACCGGGACTGAACTACGAGCAGTACTTC. Encoded protein: CASSRPGLNYEQYF.

The chain links TRBV29-1 to TRBJ1-2; D is possibly TRBD1 (6 bases). CDR3 length equals 11 residues. Germline V gene sequence: CDR1 SQVTM, CDR2 ANQGSEA. The V end was cut by 5 bases, the J end by 5 bases, with 9 bases between. This chain's CDR3 is CSVPQGYGYTF. CDR3 nucleotide sequence: TGCAGCGTTCCCCAGGGGTATGGCTACACCTTC.

The CDR3: CASSVVRGGRGGNTIYF. The CDR3 coding sequence is TGTGCCAGCAGCGTAGTCCGAGGGGGCAGGGGAGGAAACACCATATATTTT. This rearrangement joins TRBV9 to TRBJ1-3; 7 nucleotides match TRBD1. V gave up 0 bases and J gave up 4 bases; unmatched junction bases: 10. This CDR3 comprises 17 residues. Germline values: CDR1 SGDLS, CDR2 YYNGEE.